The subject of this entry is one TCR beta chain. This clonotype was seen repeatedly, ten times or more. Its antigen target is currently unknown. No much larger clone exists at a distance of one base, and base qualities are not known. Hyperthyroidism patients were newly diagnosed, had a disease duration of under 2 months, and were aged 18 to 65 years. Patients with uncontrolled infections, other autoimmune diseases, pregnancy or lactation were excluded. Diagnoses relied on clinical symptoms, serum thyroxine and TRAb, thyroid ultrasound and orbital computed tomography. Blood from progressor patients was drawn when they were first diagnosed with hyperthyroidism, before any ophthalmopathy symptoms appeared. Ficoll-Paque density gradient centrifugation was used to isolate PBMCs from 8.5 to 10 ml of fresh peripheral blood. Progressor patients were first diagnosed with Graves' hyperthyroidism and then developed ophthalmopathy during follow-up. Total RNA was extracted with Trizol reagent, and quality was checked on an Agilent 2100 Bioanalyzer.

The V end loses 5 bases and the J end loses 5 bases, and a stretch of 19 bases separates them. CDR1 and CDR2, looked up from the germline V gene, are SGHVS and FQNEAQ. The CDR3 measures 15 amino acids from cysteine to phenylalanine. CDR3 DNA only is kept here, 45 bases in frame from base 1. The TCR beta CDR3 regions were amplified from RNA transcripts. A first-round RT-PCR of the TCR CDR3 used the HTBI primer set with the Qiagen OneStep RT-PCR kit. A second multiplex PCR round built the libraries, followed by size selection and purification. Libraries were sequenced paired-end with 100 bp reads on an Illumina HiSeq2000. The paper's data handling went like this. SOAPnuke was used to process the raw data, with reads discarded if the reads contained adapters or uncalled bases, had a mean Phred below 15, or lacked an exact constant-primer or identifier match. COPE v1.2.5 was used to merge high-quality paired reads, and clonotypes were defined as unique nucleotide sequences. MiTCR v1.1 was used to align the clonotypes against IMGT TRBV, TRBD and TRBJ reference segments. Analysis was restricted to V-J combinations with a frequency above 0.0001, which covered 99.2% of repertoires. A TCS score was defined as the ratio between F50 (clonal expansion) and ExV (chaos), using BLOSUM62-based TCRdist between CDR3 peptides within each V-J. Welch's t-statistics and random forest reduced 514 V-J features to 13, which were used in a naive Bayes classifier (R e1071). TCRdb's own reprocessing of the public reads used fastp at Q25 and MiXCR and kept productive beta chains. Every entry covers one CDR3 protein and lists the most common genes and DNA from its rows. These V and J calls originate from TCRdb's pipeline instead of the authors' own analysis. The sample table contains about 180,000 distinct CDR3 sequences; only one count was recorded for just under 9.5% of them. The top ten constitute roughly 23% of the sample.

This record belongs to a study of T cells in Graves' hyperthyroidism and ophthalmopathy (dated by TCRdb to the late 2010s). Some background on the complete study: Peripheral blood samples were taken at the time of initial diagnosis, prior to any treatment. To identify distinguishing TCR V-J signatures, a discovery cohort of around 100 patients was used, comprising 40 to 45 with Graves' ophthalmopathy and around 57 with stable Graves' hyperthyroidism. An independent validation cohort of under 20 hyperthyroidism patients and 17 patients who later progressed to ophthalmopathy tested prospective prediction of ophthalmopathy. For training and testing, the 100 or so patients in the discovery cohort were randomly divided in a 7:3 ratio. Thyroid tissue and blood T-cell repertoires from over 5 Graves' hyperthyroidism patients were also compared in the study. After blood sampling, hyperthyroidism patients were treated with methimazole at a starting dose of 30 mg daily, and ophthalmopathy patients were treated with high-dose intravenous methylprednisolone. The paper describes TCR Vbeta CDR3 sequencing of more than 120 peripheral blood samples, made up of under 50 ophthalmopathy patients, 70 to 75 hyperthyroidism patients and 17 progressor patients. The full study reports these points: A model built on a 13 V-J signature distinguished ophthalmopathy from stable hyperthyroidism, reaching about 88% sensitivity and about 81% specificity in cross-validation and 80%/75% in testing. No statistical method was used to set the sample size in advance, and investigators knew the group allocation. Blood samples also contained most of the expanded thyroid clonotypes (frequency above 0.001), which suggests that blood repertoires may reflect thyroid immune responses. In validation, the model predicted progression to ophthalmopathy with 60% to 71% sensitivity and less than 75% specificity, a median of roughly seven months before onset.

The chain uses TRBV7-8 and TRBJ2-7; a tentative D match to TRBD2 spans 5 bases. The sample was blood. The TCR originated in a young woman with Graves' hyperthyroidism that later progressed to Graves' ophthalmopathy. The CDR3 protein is CASSIEFLGGDEQYF. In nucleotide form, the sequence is TGTGCCAGCAGCATCGAATTCCTAGGAGGAGACGAGCAGTACTTC.